Given below is one T cell receptor beta chain in context. The target antigen is unknown. Between the trimmed V and J ends, which lost 4 bases and 1 base, there was a span of 14 bases. In germline, CDR1 is SGHRS, CDR2 YFSETQ. This CDR3 is 15 amino acids long. Through a sample-barcoded 5' primer and a J-beta primer mix, a second PCR was run for roughly 7 to 12 cycles. Each CDR3 protein is one row after TCRdb ran MiXCR on the 5' RACE reads. The table includes roughly 790,000 distinct CDR3 sequences, 40% to 45% detected once. Donors ranged from roughly 6 to 95 years old and were healthy Caucasians in Russia. These data belong to a study of blood T cells in healthy people across ages. General study results and limits: Older individuals had lower TCR beta diversity per million T cells (the decline was roughly linear). When set beside aged donors, long-lived donors presented more naive CD4+ cells and higher diversity.

Sequencing was done on a sample of blood. This rearrangement joins TRBV5-1 to TRBJ2-5, with D unclear. The receptor's source is a woman in her sixties in good health. The CDR3 loop reads CASSTVAKTQETQYF. The CDR3 DNA reads as TGCGCCAGCAGCACGGTCGCCAAGACCCAAGAGACCCAGTACTTC.